The entry below describes one TCR beta chain. The clone's antigen remains unknown. Within one base of it there is no much larger clone, and no base qualities were kept. The collaborating institutions used their own protocols to collect whole blood in K2EDTA tubes. For TCRbeta analysis, collaborator samples were shipped as frozen whole blood, as isolated PBMCs, or as DNA extracted from either sample type. The germline V gene encodes CDR1 SGHRS and CDR2 YFSETQ. The CDR3 measures 15 amino acids from cysteine to phenylalanine. Only the CDR3 part of the read is kept: 45 bases, read in frame from the first base. Trimmed from V: 2 bases; trimmed from J: 2 bases; junction bases lacking a gene match: 6. TCRbeta CDR3 regions were amplified from genomic DNA by means of the immunoSEQ Assay, a bias-controlled multiplex PCR. For the original study's pipeline: Nucleated cell counts per sample were estimated from amplification of reference gene primers within the assay. Sequence reads were collapsed and filtered to measure the absolute abundance of every unique TCRbeta CDR3 rearrangement. For each sample, productive Simpson clonality was calculated as the square root of Simpson's diversity index across productive rearrangements. TCRdb carries this immuneACCESS record with in-frame sequences only. Its versions omit some clonotypes, under half of them owing to an unresolved V gene in the studies checked, with the rest unexplained. That table is the source of V, J and clone size, and D and trimming were worked out from the DNA. This sample has under 200,000 clones in its table, and around 90% of those were observed once. The top ten hold 20% to 25% of the sample.

The sample originates from a study of blood T cell repertoires in COVID-19 (dated by TCRdb to the early 2020s). For the study in its entirety: Samples covering the acute and convalescent phases of COVID-19 were provided by collaborators in the United States, Italy and Spain. The material from the prospective study consisted of cDNA or gDNA derived from T cells, B-cell-depleted T cells, or PBMCs. The dataset comprised deeply sampled blood TCRbeta repertoires from subjects exposed to, actively infected with, or recovered from COVID-19. The repertoires were made available in a free public database intended to serve as a resource for research on the immune response to SARS-CoV-2. Samples were obtained from the ongoing ImmuneRACE study (first 160 participants) and from 1,200 or so subjects provided by 6 global collaborators. The sample metadata nearly always contained a de-identified subject ID, COVID-19 status, age in years and sex. Where HLA class I and class II types were available, the types were taken from metadata supplied by the sample provider, not from assay-based typing.

Paper-wide results and their limitations: Clinical and demographic metadata were provided uncurated, with the amount varying by source and participant.

The chain is assembled from TRBV5-1 and TRBJ1-1, with 7 bases matching TRBD1. The origin of this receptor is a man aged 55 to 70 with active or convalescent COVID-19. The sample was peripheral blood. The CDR3 reads CASSFMGQINTEAFF. The sequence in DNA is TGCGCCAGCAGCTTTATGGGACAGATTAACACTGAAGCTTTCTTT. With the portions outside the CDR3 filled from the reference TRBV5-1 and TRBJ1-1 genes, the complete variable region becomes KAGVTQTPRYLIKTRGQQVTLSCSPISGHRSVSWYQQTPGQGLQFLFEYFSETQRNKGNFPGRFSGRQFSNSRSEMNVSTLELGDSALYLCASSFMGQINTEAFFGQGTRLTVV.